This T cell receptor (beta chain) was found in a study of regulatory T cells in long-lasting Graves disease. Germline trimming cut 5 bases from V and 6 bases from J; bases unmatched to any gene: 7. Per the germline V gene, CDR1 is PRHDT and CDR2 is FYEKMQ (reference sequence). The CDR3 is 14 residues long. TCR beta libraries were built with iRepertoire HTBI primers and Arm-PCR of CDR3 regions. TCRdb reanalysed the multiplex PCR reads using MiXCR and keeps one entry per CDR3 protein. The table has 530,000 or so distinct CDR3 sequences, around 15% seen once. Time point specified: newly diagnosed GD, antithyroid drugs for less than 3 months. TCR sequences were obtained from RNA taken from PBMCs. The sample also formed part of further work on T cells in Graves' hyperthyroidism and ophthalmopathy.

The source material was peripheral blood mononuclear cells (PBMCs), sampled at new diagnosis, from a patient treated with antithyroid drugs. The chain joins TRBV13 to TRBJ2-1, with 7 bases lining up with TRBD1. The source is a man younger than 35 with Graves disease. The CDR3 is CASSLLEGANEQFF. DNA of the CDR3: TGTGCCAGCAGCCTCCTAGAGGGGGCCAATGAGCAGTTCTTC.